The 32 T cell receptor beta chains given below trace back to one sample, sequenced in a study of blood T cell repertoires in COVID-19. Libraries were prepared by immunoSEQ multiplex PCR; TCRdb keeps only in-frame clonotypes and omits some of them. The profile covers around 13,000 clones, with approximately 73% appearing a single time and roughly 31% taken by the ten largest. Source material: peripheral blood. All receptors derive from a human donor in a cohort sampled during active COVID-19.

The chain employs TRBV28 and TRBJ1-4; 8 nucleotides line up with TRBD1. Germline V gives CDR1 MDHEN, CDR2 SYDVKM. CDR3 length equals 13 residues. Trimming cost V 7 bases and J 7 bases; bases outside gene matches: 5. This CDR3 reads CASKQGAPEKLFF. In DNA form, the CDR3 reads TGTGCCAGCAAGCAGGGGGCGCCTGAAAAACTGTTTTTT.

The V and J genes are TRBV19 and TRBJ2-7, with D possibly TRBD1 on 6 matching bases. CDR1 is LNHDA, CDR2 SQIVND, per germline (reference sequence). Trimming left V 3 bases short and J 4 bases short, with 13 bases between. This CDR3 contains 14 residues. CDR3 DNA: TGTGCCAGTAGTATTTCGGACAGTTTTTACGAGCAGTACTTC. This sequence encodes CASSISDSFYEQYF.

The chain couples TRBV5-4 to TRBJ2-4, with D unclear. Germline V lookup: CDR1 SGHNT, CDR2 YYREEE (reference sequence). Trimming left V 0 bases short and J 0 bases short, with 10 bases between. The CDR3 runs to 16 residues. CDR3 residues: CASSLEGGVAKNIQYF. CDR3 nucleotides: TGTGCCAGCAGCTTGGAAGGCGGAGTAGCCAAAAACATTCAGTACTTC. Supplemented by reference TRBV5-4 and TRBJ2-4, the full variable domain reads ETGVTQSPTHLIKTRGQQVTLRCSSQSGHNTVSWYQQALGQGPQFIFQYYREEENGRGNFPPRFSGLQFPNYSSELNVNALELDDSALYLCASSLEGGVAKNIQYFGAGTRLSVL.

This clone was detected only once. The chain employs TRBV6-5 and TRBJ2-1; 10 bases agree with TRBD2. The CDR3 length is 14 residues. The germline V gene encodes CDR1 MNHEY and CDR2 SVGAGI. The trim removed 8 bases at V and 7 bases at J, leaving 8 bases unmatched. The CDR3 loop is CASGAGGEGNEQFF. CDR3 nucleotide sequence: TGTGCCAGCGGAGCGGGGGGGGAAGGGAATGAGCAGTTCTTC.

The chain combines TRBV29-1 with TRBJ2-3, with a tentative D call TRBD1 (7 bases). The CDR3 contains 13 residues. CDR1 SQVTM and CDR2 ANQGSEA come from the germline V gene. The CDR3, as DNA: TGCAACATTGGAGGGGGCGAAATAGATACGCAGTATTTT. As protein: CNIGGGEIDTQYF.

This clone was seen only a few times. This rearrangement joins TRBV18 to TRBJ1-1; the D is unclear. The CDR3 spans 14 residues. Germline V gives CDR1 KGHSH, CDR2 LQKENI. The V end was cut by 6 bases, the J end by 1 base, with 12 bases between. In DNA, the CDR3 is TGTGCCAGCTCTTGGTATGCGGGGAACACTGAAGCTTTCTTT. This encodes CASSWYAGNTEAFF.

The chain joins TRBV7-2 to TRBJ2-4; D may be TRBD2 (5 bases). The germline V gene encodes CDR1 SGHTA and CDR2 FQGNSA. This CDR3 has 14 amino acids. Trimming took 6 bases from V and 0 from J, leaving 9 bases between them. CDR3 loop: CASRPGLAKNIQYF. CDR3 coding DNA: TGTGCCAGCAGACCAGGACTAGCCAAAAACATTCAGTACTTC.

The chain uses TRBV28 and TRBJ2-7; TRBD1 agrees at 8 bases. Per the germline V gene, CDR1 is MDHEN and CDR2 is SYDVKM. The ends lost 6 bases at V and 4 bases at J; junction bases unmatched: 11. The CDR3 spans 15 residues. The CDR3 DNA reads as TGTGCCAGCAGAGTGATCGGGACAGGAGATTACGAGCAGTACTTC. Translating it yields CASRVIGTGDYEQYF.

J is TRBJ2-2 and V is TRBV7-3; maybe TRBD1 (5 bases). This CDR3 is 15 amino acids long. From germline, CDR1 is SGHTA and CDR2 FQGTGA. Trimming removed 2 bases from V and 1 base from J, with 8 bases in between. The chain's CDR3 is CASSLLGRNTGELFF. CDR3 coding DNA: TGTGCCAGCAGCTTACTGGGGCGGAACACCGGGGAGCTGTTTTTT.

Sample share makes this clone medium-sized. The chain is built from TRBV18 and TRBJ1-5; 10 bases line up with TRBD1. This CDR3 is built from 16 residues. V shed 5 bases and J 2 bases; nucleotides not matched to a gene: 6. Germline V gene data show CDR1 as KGHSH and CDR2 as LQKENI. For the CDR3, the DNA is TGTGCCAGCTCATTCCGGGACAGGGGTGGCAATCAGCCCCAGCATTTT. Protein product: CASSFRDRGGNQPQHF.

The chain has TRBV6-1 and TRBJ2-2, with D tentatively TRBD2 (6 bases). Germline values: CDR1 MNHNS, CDR2 SASEGT. This CDR3 region has 14 residues. V lost 7 bases and J lost 2, with 11 bases in between. CDR3 coding DNA: TGTGCCAGCACGGGAGACTTTAACACCGGGGAGCTGTTTTTT. It codes for CASTGDFNTGELFF.

The rearrangement uses TRBV3-1 (or the pseudogene TRBV3-2) and TRBJ1-6; unclear D gene. CDR3 length: 15 amino acids. The germline CDR1 and CDR2 sequences are LGHDT and YNNKEL (reference sequence). V was trimmed by 1 base and J by 9 bases, leaving 13 bases between them. As DNA, the CDR3 is TGTGCCAGCAGCCAAGCAGCGCGTTCTACTTCACCCCTCCACTTT. Translation gives CASSQAARSTSPLHF.

In this sample, this clone turned up a few times. V gene TRBV5-4 combines with J gene TRBJ2-5; D possibly corresponds to TRBD2 (5 bases). This CDR3 is built from 14 residues. V lost 0 bases and J lost 2, with 8 bases in between. Germline lookup yields CDR1 SGHNT and CDR2 YYREEE (reference sequence). This CDR3 reads CASSLAGGQETQYF. DNA of the CDR3: TGTGCCAGCAGCTTGGCCGGAGGACAAGAGACCCAGTACTTC.

The chain has TRBV19 and TRBJ2-1; 9 bases agree with TRBD1. The junction had 9 bases not matched to a gene; V was cut back by 9 bases and J by 6 bases. Germline loops: CDR1 LNHDA, CDR2 SQIVND (reference sequence). The CDR3 loop spans 14 amino acids. CDR3 sequence: CASRQGGIGNEQFF. CDR3 coding DNA: TGTGCCAGCAGACAGGGGGGGATAGGCAATGAGCAGTTCTTC.

V is TRBV19 and J is TRBJ2-1; 7 bases map to TRBD1. CDR1 is LNHDA, CDR2 SQIVND, per germline (reference sequence). This CDR3 comprises 14 residues. The J segment lost 5 bases and the V segment lost 1 base, leaving 2 bases of the junction unmatched. CDR3 nucleotides: TGTGCCAGTAGTATAGTAGGGACAGACAATGAGCAGTTCTTC. It yields the protein CASSIVGTDNEQFF.

This clone is termed medium-sized. The chain is built from TRBV4-2 and TRBJ2-7, with 7 bases matching TRBD2. The V gene end was trimmed by 0 bases and the J gene end by 5 bases; junction bases not matched to a gene: 10. Germline V gene sequence: CDR1 LGHNA, CDR2 YNFKEQ. The CDR3 has 16 amino acids. CDR3 coding DNA: TGTGCCAGCAGCCAAGATCCCCTAGCGGCCTGGAACGAGCAGTACTTC. Translation: CASSQDPLAAWNEQYF.

This chain joins TRBV6-6 and TRBJ2-7, with 9 nucleotides matching TRBD1. V lost 0 bases and J lost 3; bases outside the gene matches: 6. Per the germline V gene, CDR1 is MNHNY and CDR2 is SVGAGI (reference sequence). The CDR3 covers 16 residues. The CDR3 here is CASSYSGQGLVYEQYF. DNA of the CDR3: TGTGCCAGCAGTTACTCGGGACAGGGTCTAGTCTACGAGCAGTACTTC.

The rearrangement links TRBV5-1 to TRBJ2-2; no clear D. This CDR3 has 14 residues. CDR1 and CDR2 (germline): SGHRS, YFSETQ. V lost 0 bases and J lost 6, with 9 bases in between. The CDR3 coding sequence is TGCGCCAGCAGCTTGGTTGCACACGCCGGGGAGCTGTTTTTT. Its translation: CASSLVAHAGELFF. Full variable domain (rest looked up from reference TRBV5-1 and TRBJ2-2): KAGVTQTPRYLIKTRGQQVTLSCSPISGHRSVSWYQQTPGQGLQFLFEYFSETQRNKGNFPGRFSGRQFSNSRSEMNVSTLELGDSALYLCASSLVAHAGELFFGEGSRLTVL.

The chain combines TRBV2 with TRBJ2-7, with 14 bases aligning to TRBD2. The CDR3 runs 14 residues. J was trimmed by 9 bases and V by 6 bases; bases with no gene match: 7. From germline, CDR1 is SNHLY and CDR2 FYNNEI. CDR3 loop: CASRGLAGDLVQYF. The CDR3 DNA follows: TGTGCCAGCAGGGGACTAGCGGGAGATTTAGTGCAGTACTTC.

This sequence joins TRBV10-3 and TRBJ1-4, with D unclear. From germline, CDR1 is ENHRY and CDR2 SYGVKD. CDR3 length: 13 amino acids. The V end was cut by 7 bases, the J end by 5 bases, with 11 bases between. This CDR3 is CAIKPSGNEKLFF. The CDR3 DNA is TGTGCCATCAAACCCTCGGGGAATGAAAAACTGTTTTTT.

The rearrangement uses TRBV4-1 and TRBJ2-7; D is perhaps TRBD1 (6 bases). V lost 3 bases and J 3 bases, leaving 15 bases between the germline ends. The CDR3 runs to 15 residues. Germline V gene data show CDR1 as MGHRA and CDR2 as YSYEKL. CDR3 sequence reads: CASSHGQRSVYEQYF. CDR3 sequence (DNA): TGCGCCAGCAGCCACGGACAGCGAAGCGTCTACGAGCAGTACTTC.

The gene calls are TRBV9 and TRBJ2-7, with 8 bases lining up with TRBD2. Trimming at V came to 0 bases and at J to 7 bases, leaving 9 bases not matched to a gene. Germline V gene lookup returns CDR1 SGDLS and CDR2 YYNGEE. The CDR3 is made up of 15 amino acids. CDR3 loop: CASSVEPGLAGEQYF. CDR3 bases: TGTGCCAGCAGCGTAGAGCCCGGCCTAGCGGGTGAGCAGTACTTC.

The chain uses TRBV27 and TRBJ2-5; D might be TRBD2 (6 bases). This CDR3 has 13 residues. Germline-derived CDR1 and CDR2 are MNHEY and SMNVEV (reference sequence). Deletions cut 7 bases from V and 5 bases from J, with 14 bases between. For the CDR3, the DNA is TGTGCCAGCACCCGGGCGGGGTCCGAGACCCAGTACTTC. It is translated as CASTRAGSETQYF.

The chain has TRBV15 and TRBJ1-6, with 8 bases that match TRBD1. This CDR3 is 17 amino acids long. Germline loops: CDR1 LNHNV, CDR2 YYDKDF (reference sequence). Losses at the gene ends were 6 bases for V and 3 bases for J; bases not matched to a gene: 10. In nucleotides, the CDR3 is TGTGCCACCAGACTTCATCAGGGGGCAGGCTATAATTCACCCCTCCACTTT. Translation gives CATRLHQGAGYNSPLHF.

This clone was picked up one time. CDR3 sequence: CASSRDRREQYF. CDR3 DNA: TGTGCCAGCAGCAGGGACAGGCGCGAGCAGTACTTC. V usage is TRBV12-3 or TRBV12-4 and J usage is TRBJ2-7; 8 nucleotides line up with TRBD1. V dropped 6 bases and J dropped 6; count of bases not matched to a gene: 4. There are 12 residues in the CDR3.

The CDR3 coding sequence is TGTGCCAGCAGCTTAGCCGTGACACGAGCCGGCACAGATACGCAGTATTTT. Its protein is CASSLAVTRAGTDTQYF. The chain carries TRBV7-2 and TRBJ2-3; D ambiguous. Germline V gene lookup returns CDR1 SGHTA and CDR2 FQGNSA. V was trimmed by 0 bases and J by 1 base, leaving 14 bases between them. The CDR3 has 17 amino acids.

The rearrangement joins TRBV11-2 to TRBJ2-1; 7 bases fit TRBD1. V lost 2 bases and J lost 2; bases outside the gene matches: 3. Germline V gene lookup returns CDR1 SGHAT and CDR2 FQNNGV. The CDR3 runs 15 residues. The CDR3 loop reads CASSLKGGAYNEQFF. The CDR3 nucleotides are TGTGCCAGCAGCTTAAAAGGGGGCGCCTACAATGAGCAGTTCTTC.

J is TRBJ2-7 and V is TRBV7-6; D is uncertain. The V end was cut by 5 bases, the J end by 6 bases, with 14 bases between. The CDR3 loop spans 13 amino acids. The germline V gene has CDR1 SGHVS and CDR2 FNYEAQ. The CDR3 protein is CASSQSGNLEQYF. The CDR3 DNA sequence: TGTGCCAGCAGCCAATCGGGTAACCTCGAGCAGTACTTC.

The rearrangement links TRBV10-2 to TRBJ1-5, with 7 bases lining up with TRBD1. From germline, CDR1 is WSHSY and CDR2 SAAADI. This CDR3 has 13 residues. Unmatched junction bases numbered 1, after V lost 4 bases and J lost 4 bases. In DNA form, the CDR3 reads TGCGCCAGCAGTGTGACAGGGAATCAGCCCCAGCATTTT. It is translated as CASSVTGNQPQHF.

A remark on this clone: One end of the junction fails to match germline, which may point to a read error. Distinct nucleotide sequences in the sample also encode this CDR3. The gene calls are TRBV7-8 and TRBJ1-5; 11 bases are shared with TRBD1. The CDR3 sequence is 14 residues long. Germline values: CDR1 SGHVS, CDR2 FQNEAQ. The chain's CDR3 is CASSMDRGLQPQHF. The CDR3 DNA reads TGTGCTAGCAGCATGGACAGGGGGCTTCAGCCCCAGCATTTT.

J is TRBJ1-2 and V is TRBV9; 8 positions agree with TRBD1. In germline, CDR1 is SGDLS, CDR2 YYNGEE. The CDR3 is 15 amino acids. V lost 3 bases and J lost 6; bases outside the gene matches: 10. The CDR3 region is CASSGQGALINGYTF. The CDR3 nucleotides read TGTGCCAGCAGCGGCCAGGGGGCGCTCATTAATGGCTACACCTTC.

The chain is built from TRBV7-6 and TRBJ2-7; 13 nucleotides align to TRBD2. Trimming removed 5 bases from V and 3 bases from J; junction bases left unmatched: 4. CDR1 is SGHVS and CDR2 is FNYEAQ in the germline V gene. This CDR3 has 15 residues. The CDR3 here is CASSKGTSGNYEQYF. CDR3 bases: TGTGCCAGCAGCAAGGGGACTAGCGGGAACTACGAGCAGTACTTC. The full variable domain, its missing parts supplied by reference TRBV7-6 and TRBJ2-7, is GAGVSQSPRYKVTKRGQDVALRCDPISGHVSLYWYRQALGQGPEFLTYFNYEAQQDKSGLPNDRFSAERPEGSISTLTIQRTEQRDSAMYRCASSKGTSGNYEQYFGPGTRLTVT.